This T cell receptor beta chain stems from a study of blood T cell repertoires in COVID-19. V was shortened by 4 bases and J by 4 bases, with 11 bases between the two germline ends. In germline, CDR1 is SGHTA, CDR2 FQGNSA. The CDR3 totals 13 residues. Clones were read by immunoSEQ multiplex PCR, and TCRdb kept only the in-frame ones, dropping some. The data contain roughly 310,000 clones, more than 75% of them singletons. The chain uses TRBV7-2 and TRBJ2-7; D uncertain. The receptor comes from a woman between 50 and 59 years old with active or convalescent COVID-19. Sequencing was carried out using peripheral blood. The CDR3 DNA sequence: TGTGCCAGCAGCTGGCAGGTGTTGTACGAGCAGTACTTC. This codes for CASSWQVLYEQYF.